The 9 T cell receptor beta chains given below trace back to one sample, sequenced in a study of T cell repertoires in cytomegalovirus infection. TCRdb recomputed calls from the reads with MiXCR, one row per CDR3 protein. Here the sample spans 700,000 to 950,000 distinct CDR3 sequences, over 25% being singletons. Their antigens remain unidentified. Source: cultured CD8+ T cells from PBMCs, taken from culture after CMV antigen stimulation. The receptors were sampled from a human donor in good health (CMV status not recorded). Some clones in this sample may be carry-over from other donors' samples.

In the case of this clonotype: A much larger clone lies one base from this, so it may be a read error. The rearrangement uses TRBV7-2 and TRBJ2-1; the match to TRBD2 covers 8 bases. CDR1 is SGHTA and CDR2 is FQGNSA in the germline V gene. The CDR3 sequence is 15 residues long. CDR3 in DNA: TGTGCCAGCAGCTCCGGATTAGCGGGGTACAATGATCAGTTCTTC. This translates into CASSSGLAGYNDQFF. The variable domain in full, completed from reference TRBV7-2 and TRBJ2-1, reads GAGVSQSPSNKVTEKGKDVELRCDPISGHTALYWYRQSLGQGLEFLIYFQGNSAPDKSGLPSDRFSAERTGGSVSTLTIQRTQQEDSAVYLCASSSGLAGYNDQFFGPGTRLTVL.

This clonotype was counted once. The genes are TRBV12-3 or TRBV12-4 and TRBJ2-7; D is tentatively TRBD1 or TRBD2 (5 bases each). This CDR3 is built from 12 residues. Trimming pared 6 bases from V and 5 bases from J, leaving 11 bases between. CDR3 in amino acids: CASRQGEDEQYV. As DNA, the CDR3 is TGTGCCAGCAGGCAGGGAGAGGACGAGCAGTACGTC.

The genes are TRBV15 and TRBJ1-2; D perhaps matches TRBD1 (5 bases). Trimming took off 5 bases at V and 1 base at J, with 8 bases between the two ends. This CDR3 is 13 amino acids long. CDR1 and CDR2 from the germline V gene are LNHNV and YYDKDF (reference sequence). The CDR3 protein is CATSGGDNYGYTF. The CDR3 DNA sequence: TGTGCCACCAGCGGAGGGGATAACTATGGCTACACCTTC.

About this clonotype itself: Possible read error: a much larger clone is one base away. The CDR3 sequence is CASRLRINYGNTF. The CDR3 DNA sequence: TGTGCCAGCCGTCTCAGAATTAACTATGGCAACACCTTC. V and J are TRBV6-5 and TRBJ1-2, with D unresolved. This CDR3 contains 13 residues. The germline CDR1 and CDR2 sequences are MNHEY and SVGAGI.

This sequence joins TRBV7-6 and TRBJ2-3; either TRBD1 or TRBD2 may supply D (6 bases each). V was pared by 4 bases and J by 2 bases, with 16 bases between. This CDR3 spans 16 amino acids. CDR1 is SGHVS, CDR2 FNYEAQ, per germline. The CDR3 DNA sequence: TGTGCCAGCAGCTCCCCCCGGGGGCCCTACACAGATACGCAGTATTTT. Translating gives CASSSPRGPYTDTQYF.

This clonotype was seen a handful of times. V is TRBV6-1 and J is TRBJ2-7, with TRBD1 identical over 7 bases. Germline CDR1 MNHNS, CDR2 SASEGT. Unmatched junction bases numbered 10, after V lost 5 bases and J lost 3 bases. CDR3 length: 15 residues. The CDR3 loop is CASSPSRQGYYEQYV. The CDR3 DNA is TGTGCCAGCAGTCCCTCTCGACAGGGCTACTACGAGCAGTACGTC.

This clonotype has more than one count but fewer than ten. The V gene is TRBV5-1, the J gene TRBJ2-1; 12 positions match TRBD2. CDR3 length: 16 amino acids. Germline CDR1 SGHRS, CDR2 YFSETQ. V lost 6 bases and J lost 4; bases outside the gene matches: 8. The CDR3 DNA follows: TGCGCCAGCACCTTACTAGCGGGGGGACCTTACAATGAGCAGTTCTTC. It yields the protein CASTLLAGGPYNEQFF.

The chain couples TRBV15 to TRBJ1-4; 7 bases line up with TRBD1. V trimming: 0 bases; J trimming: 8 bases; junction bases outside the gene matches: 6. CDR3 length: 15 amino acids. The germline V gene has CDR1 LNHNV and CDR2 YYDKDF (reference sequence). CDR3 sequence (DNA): TGTGCCACCAGCAGAGAAAAGGGGGCGAAAGAAAAACTGTTTTTT. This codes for CATSREKGAKEKLFF.

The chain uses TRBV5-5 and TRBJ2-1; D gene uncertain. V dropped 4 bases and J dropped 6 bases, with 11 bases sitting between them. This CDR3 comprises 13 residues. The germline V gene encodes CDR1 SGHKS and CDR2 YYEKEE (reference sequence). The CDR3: CASSQPGPNEQFF. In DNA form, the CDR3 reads TGTGCCAGCAGCCAACCGGGTCCCAATGAGCAGTTCTTC.